One sample yielded the 13 T cell receptor beta chains listed below, sequenced in a study of the immune and genomic landscape of osteosarcoma. The protocol was immunoSEQ multiplex PCR, while the TCRdb copy is restricted to in-frame clones and leaves out a portion. Here the sample spans approximately 1,200 clones, less than 75% being singletons. Sequencing was done on a sample of primary tumor tissue from soft tissue. The receptors come from a man under 40 with osteosarcoma.

The chain links TRBV28 to TRBJ1-5; TRBD1 matches at 10 bases. V dropped 1 base and J dropped 4; count of bases not matched to a gene: 10. CDR3 length: 18 amino acids. The V gene's germline CDR1 is MDHEN and CDR2 SYDVKM. The CDR3 protein is CASSLFFWDRGMNQPQHF. The CDR3 region has the DNA TGTGCCAGCAGTTTATTTTTTTGGGACAGGGGAATGAATCAGCCCCAGCATTTT.

The V gene is TRBV14, the J gene TRBJ2-7; D gene ambiguous. V lost 2 bases and J 3 bases, leaving 8 bases between the germline ends. CDR1 and CDR2 (germline): SGHDN, FVKESK. This CDR3 comprises 13 residues. The CDR3, as DNA: TGTGCCAGCAGCCAACCGGTAGGCTACGAGCAGTACTTC. It yields the protein CASSQPVGYEQYF.

The chain links TRBV7-9 to TRBJ1-3; perhaps TRBD1 as D (6 bases). V lost 1 base to trimming and J lost 2 bases, with 9 bases between them. CDR3 length: 15 amino acids. Germline values: CDR1 SEHNR, CDR2 FQNEAQ (reference sequence). The CDR3 is CASSLGTGPGNTIYF. As DNA, the CDR3 is TGTGCCAGCAGCTTAGGCACAGGGCCTGGAAACACCATATATTTT.

J is TRBJ1-4 and V is TRBV5-6; tentative D call: TRBD1 (6 bases). V was cut by 2 bases and J by 7 bases, with 24 bases left in between. CDR3 size: 18 residues. CDR1 and CDR2 (germline): SGHDT, YYEEEE. CDR3 nucleotide sequence: TGTGCCAGCAGCTTCGGGCAGGGGCAGCGCTTTTTTGGTGAAAAACTGTTTTTT. Residues: CASSFGQGQRFFGEKLFF. The variable domain in full, completed from reference TRBV5-6 and TRBJ1-4, reads DAGVTQSPTHLIKTRGQQVTLRCSPKSGHDTVSWYQQALGQGPQFIFQYYEEEERQRGNFPDRFSGHQFPNYSSELNVNALLLGDSALYLCASSFGQGQRFFGEKLFFGSGTQLSVL.

In this sample, this clone turned up once. The chain recombines TRBV5-6 with TRBJ1-1, with D perhaps TRBD1 (6 bases). Germline V gives CDR1 SGHDT, CDR2 YYEEEE. Deletions cut 4 bases from V and 4 bases from J, with 17 bases between. The CDR3 covers 15 residues. CDR3 sequence: CASSPAGAGGTEAFF. For the CDR3, the DNA is TGTGCCAGCAGCCCGGCAGGGGCGGGGGGCACTGAAGCTTTCTTT.

This chain uses TRBV19 with TRBJ2-2; D not resolved. The CDR3 has 14 amino acids. The ends were cut back, 4 bases at V and 4 bases at J, with 10 bases in the middle. Germline-derived CDR1 and CDR2 are LNHDA and SQIVND (reference sequence). DNA of the CDR3: TGTGCCAGTAGTACCTACCATACCACCGGGGAGCTGTTTTTT. Encoded protein: CASSTYHTTGELFF.

This clone was seen more than once but under ten times. The chain has TRBV4-2 and TRBJ2-5; either TRBD1 or TRBD2 may supply D (5 bases each). The CDR3 spans 16 residues. V was pared by 0 bases and J by 2 bases, with 13 bases between. From germline, CDR1 is LGHNA and CDR2 YNFKEQ. The CDR3 region has the DNA TGTGCCAGCAGCCAAGATGCAGGGAGAGGGCAAGAGACCCAGTACTTC. Translated: CASSQDAGRGQETQYF.

The J gene is TRBJ1-4, the V gene TRBV9; tentatively, D is TRBD1 (5 bases). The V end lost 0 bases, the J end lost 7 bases, and 10 bases lay between the germline ends. The CDR3 is made up of 14 amino acids. Germline V CDR1 and CDR2: SGDLS, YYNGEE. The CDR3 region has the DNA TGTGCCAGCAGCGTAGGGGTCGGGGGTGAAAAACTGTTTTTT. This sequence encodes CASSVGVGGEKLFF.

In its sample, this clone was seen a few times. Written as DNA, the CDR3 is TGTGCCAGTAGTACCTGGGACAGGGTTTACGAGCAGTACTTC. The encoded protein is CASSTWDRVYEQYF. The chain has TRBV19 and TRBJ2-7, with 9 positions matching TRBD1. The CDR3 runs 14 residues. V gave up 4 bases and J gave up 4 bases; unmatched junction bases: 5. The V gene's germline CDR1 is LNHDA and CDR2 SQIVND (reference sequence).

J is TRBJ2-7 and V is TRBV6-5, with D maybe TRBD2 (6 bases). Per germline, CDR1 MNHEY and CDR2 SVGAGI. The CDR3 covers 15 residues. The V and J ends lost 7 bases and 2 bases respectively, with 18 bases between them. CDR3 region: CASTLYGGVAYEQYF. The CDR3 nucleotides are TGTGCCAGCACCCTTTACGGGGGAGTCGCCTACGAGCAGTACTTC.

The chain couples TRBV29-1 to TRBJ1-1; TRBD1 is a possible D gene (5 bases). The V end lost 7 bases, the J end lost 2 bases, and 11 bases lay between the germline ends. The CDR3 loop spans 12 amino acids. Germline loops: CDR1 SQVTM, CDR2 ANQGSEA. For the CDR3, the DNA is TGCAGCGCTCAGACAGTTAACACTGAAGCTTTCTTT. Its protein product is CSAQTVNTEAFF.

The chain combines TRBV1 with TRBJ2-6; the table's D call, TRBD1, was not checked against the DNA. TRBV1 constitutes a pseudogene. This CDR3 is 13 amino acids long. CDR3 region: CTSRAGRANVLTF. The CDR3, as DNA: TGCACCAGCAGAGCAGGTCGGGCCAACGTCCTGACTTTC.

Only one count was recorded for this clone. This chain links TRBV6-1 with TRBJ1-4; tentatively, D is TRBD1 (6 bases). The V end lost 7 bases, the J end lost 12 bases, and 18 bases lay between the germline ends. This CDR3 has 13 residues. Germline V gene sequence: CDR1 MNHNS, CDR2 SASEGT. For the CDR3, the DNA is TGTGCCAGCACTGAGGATTGGGGGCCGGAACTGTTTTTT. This encodes CASTEDWGPELFF.